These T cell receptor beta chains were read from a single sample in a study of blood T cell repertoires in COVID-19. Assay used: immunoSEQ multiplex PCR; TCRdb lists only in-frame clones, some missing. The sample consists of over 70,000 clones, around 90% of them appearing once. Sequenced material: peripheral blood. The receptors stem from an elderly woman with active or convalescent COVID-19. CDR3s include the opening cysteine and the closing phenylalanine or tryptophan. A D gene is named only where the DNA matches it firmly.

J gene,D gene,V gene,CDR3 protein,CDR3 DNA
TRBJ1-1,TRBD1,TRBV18,CASSPSGTGGRNTEAFF,TGTGCCAGCTCACCTTCCGGGACAGGGGGCAGAAACACTGAAGCTTTCTTT
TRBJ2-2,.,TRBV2,CASSVLGENTGELFF,TGTGCCAGCAGTGTACTCGGGGAGAACACCGGGGAGCTGTTTTTT
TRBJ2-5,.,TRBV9,CASSLSPAQAEETQYF,TGTGCCAGCAGCCTTTCCCCGGCGCAGGCTGAGGAGACCCAGTACTTC
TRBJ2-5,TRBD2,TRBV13,CASSARTSGNQETQYF,TGTGCCAGCAGCGCTAGGACTAGCGGCAACCAAGAGACCCAGTACTTC
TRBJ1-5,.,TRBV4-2,CASSQDTGVTQPQHF,TGTGCCAGCAGCCAGGACACGGGGGTCACTCAGCCCCAGCATTTT
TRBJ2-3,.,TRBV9,CASSVGARLDSTDTQYF,TGTGCCAGCAGCGTAGGTGCCCGACTAGACAGCACAGATACGCAGTATTTT
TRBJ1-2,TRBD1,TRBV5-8,CASSWTGVADYGYTF,TGTGCCAGCAGCTGGACAGGGGTGGCGGACTATGGCTACACCTTC
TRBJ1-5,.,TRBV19,CASSAQGVGQPQHF,TGTGCCAGTAGTGCCCAGGGTGTGGGTCAGCCCCAGCATTTT
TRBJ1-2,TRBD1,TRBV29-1,CSVPTGGGSRSYGYTF,TGCAGCGTCCCTACGGGAGGGGGCTCTCGGTCCTATGGCTACACCTTC
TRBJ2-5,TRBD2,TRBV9,CASSRGGFETQYF,TGTGCCAGCAGCCGGGGGGGTTTCGAGACCCAGTACTTC
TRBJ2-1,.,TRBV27,CASVRAQWGGGQFF,TGTGCCAGCGTTAGAGCGCAGTGGGGAGGGGGGCAGTTCTTC
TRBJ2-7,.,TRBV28,CASTPRRTLAGEQYF,TGTGCCAGCACCCCCCGGCGGACCCTAGCTGGGGAGCAGTACTTC
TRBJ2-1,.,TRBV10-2,CASRPSRRESSYNEQFF,TGCGCCAGCAGACCTTCACGCCGGGAGTCGTCCTACAATGAGCAGTTCTTC
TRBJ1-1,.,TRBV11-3,CASSQAPNTEAFF,TGTGCCAGCAGCCAAGCTCCTAACACTGAAGCTTTCTTT
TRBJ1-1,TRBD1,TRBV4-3,CASSQSPGQGGYTEAFF,TGCGCCAGCAGCCAAAGCCCGGGACAGGGAGGATACACTGAAGCTTTCTTT
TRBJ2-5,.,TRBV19,CASSIDNSGTARQETQYF,TGTGCCAGTAGTATAGATAATAGCGGGACAGCGAGGCAAGAGACCCAGTACTTC